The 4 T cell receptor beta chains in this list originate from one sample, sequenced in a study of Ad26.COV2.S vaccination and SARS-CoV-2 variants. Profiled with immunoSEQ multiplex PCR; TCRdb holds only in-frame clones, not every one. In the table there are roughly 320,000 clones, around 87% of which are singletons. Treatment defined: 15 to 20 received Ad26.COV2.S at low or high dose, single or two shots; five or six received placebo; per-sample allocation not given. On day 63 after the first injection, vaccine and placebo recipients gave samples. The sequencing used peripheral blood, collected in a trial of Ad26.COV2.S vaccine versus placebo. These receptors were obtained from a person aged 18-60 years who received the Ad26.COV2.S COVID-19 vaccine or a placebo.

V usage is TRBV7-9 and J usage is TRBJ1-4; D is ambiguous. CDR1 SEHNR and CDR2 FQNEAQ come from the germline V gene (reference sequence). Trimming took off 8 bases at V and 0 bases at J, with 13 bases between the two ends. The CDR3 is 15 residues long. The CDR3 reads CASQYGDSTNEKLFF. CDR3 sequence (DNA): TGTGCCAGCCAATACGGGGATTCAACTAATGAAAAACTGTTTTTT.

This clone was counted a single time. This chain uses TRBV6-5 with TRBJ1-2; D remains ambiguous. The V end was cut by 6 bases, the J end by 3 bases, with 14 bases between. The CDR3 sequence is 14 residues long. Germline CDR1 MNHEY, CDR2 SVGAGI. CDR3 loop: CASRETTLHYGYTF. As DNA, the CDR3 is TGTGCCAGCAGAGAGACGACCCTCCACTATGGCTACACCTTC.

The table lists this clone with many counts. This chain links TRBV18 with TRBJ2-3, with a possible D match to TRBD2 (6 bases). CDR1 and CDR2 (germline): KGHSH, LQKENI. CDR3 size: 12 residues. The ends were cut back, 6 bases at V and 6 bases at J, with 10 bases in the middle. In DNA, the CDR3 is TGTGCCAGCTCCCAAGGAGGGGATACGCAGTATTTT. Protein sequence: CASSQGGDTQYF.

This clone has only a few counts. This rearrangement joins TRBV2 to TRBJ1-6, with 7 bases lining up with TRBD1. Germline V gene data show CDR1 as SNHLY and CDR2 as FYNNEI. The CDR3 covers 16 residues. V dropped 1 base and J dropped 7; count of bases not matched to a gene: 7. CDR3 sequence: CASSEGAGTANSPLHF. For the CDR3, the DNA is TGTGCCAGCAGTGAAGGGGCCGGGACAGCAAATTCACCCCTCCACTTT.